This TCR beta chain originates from a study of blood T cell repertoires in COVID-19. Study at large: Samples representing acute and convalescent COVID-19 were sourced from the United States, Italy and Spain. T cells, B-cell-depleted T cells, or PBMCs provided the cDNA or gDNA that served as material.

In the source study's methods: Estimated nucleated cell counts came from reference gene primer amplification. Using immunoSEQ multiplex PCR, the repertoire was profiled, and TCRdb retains in-frame clones only, with some absent. V, J and clone size derive from that table, while D and trimming were established from the DNA sequence. The table lists about 300,000 clones, roughly 83% of them singletons, with under 2% in the top ten. This clone was counted once. This receptor was obtained from a woman between 45 and 65 years old with acute or convalescent COVID-19. Source material: peripheral blood.

CDR3 coding DNA: TGCGCCAGCAGCCAAGAAGGGTCAGGGGAGGAGACCCAGTACTTC. Protein sequence: CASSQEGSGEETQYF. This chain joins TRBV4-1 and TRBJ2-5; a weak D match, TRBD1 (6 bases). Per germline, CDR1 MGHRA and CDR2 YSYEKL. This CDR3 comprises 15 residues. The ends were cut back, 0 bases at V and 5 bases at J, with 13 bases in the middle.